These 21 T cell receptor beta chains originate from one sample sequenced in a study of T cell clonality in common variable immunodeficiency. No cognate antigen is known for these TCRs. Overall study results and limits: Fewer deletions and N-nucleotide insertions were reportedly seen in common variable immunodeficiency TCR beta sequences.

The protocol was immunoSEQ multiplex PCR, while the TCRdb copy is restricted to in-frame clones and leaves out a portion. Sampling found over 15,000 clones, none seen once. Sequences were obtained from peripheral blood mononuclear cells. The receptors were gathered from a human donor with common variable immunodeficiency.

This clone came up a few times. Read data end 3 residues before the CDR3 end; the end is taken from the germline J gene. The chain joins TRBV30 to TRBJ2-3, with D maybe TRBD1 (5 bases). The CDR3 has 12 amino acids. V lost 0 bases and J 4 bases, leaving 5 bases between the germline ends. CDR1 and CDR2 (germline): GTSNPN, SVGIG (reference sequence). The CDR3 here is CAWSVGADTQYF. The covered CDR3 bases are TGTGCCTGGAGTGTAGGGGCAGATACG. Full variable domain (outside the CDR3, taken from reference TRBV30 and TRBJ2-3): SQTIHQWPATLVQPVGSPLSLECTVEGTSNPNLYWYRQAAGRGLQLLFYSVGIGQISSEVPQNLSASRPQDRQFILSSKKLLLSDSGFYLCAWSVGADTQYFGPGTRLTVL.

This clone showed up many times. The observed sequence ends 3 residues before the CDR3 terminus, with the missing tail filled in from the germline J gene. The J gene is TRBJ1-4, the V gene TRBV10-3; the D is unclear. V was trimmed by 11 bases and J by 3 bases, leaving 10 bases between them. The CDR3 totals 12 residues. Germline assignment: CDR1 ENHRY and CDR2 SYGVKD. CDR3 DNA, as far as it was read: TGTGCCTCCGGGTCCTCTAATGAAAAA. Its protein is CASGSSNEK. The full CDR3 protein reads CASGSSNEKLFF.

With regard to this clone: The CDR3 goes on 3 residues after the read ends, and that part is filled in from the germline J gene. The chain links TRBV29-1 to TRBJ2-7; 10 bases match TRBD1. Trimming cost V 5 bases and J 3 bases; bases outside gene matches: 4. The CDR3 loop spans 13 amino acids. CDR1 and CDR2 (germline): SQVTM, ANQGSEA. The covered CDR3 bases are TGCAGCGTTAAGGGGACAGGGGTCTACGAG. Amino acids: CSVKGTGVYE. The full CDR3 reads CSVKGTGVYEQYF.

This clone occurred a few times. Sequencing ends 3 residues short of the CDR3 end; the germline J gene provides the rest. The chain has TRBV5-5 and TRBJ2-5, with 8 bases lining up with TRBD1. CDR1 is SGHKS, CDR2 YYEKEE, per germline (reference sequence). J was trimmed by 5 bases and V by 4 bases; bases with no gene match: 10. The CDR3 contains 15 residues. CDR3 DNA (partial): TGTGCCAGCAGCGTTCCAGGGGGCAAGGTTGAGACC. Its protein product is CASSVPGGKVET. The entire CDR3 sequence reads CASSVPGGKVETQYF.

About this clone: The CDR3 extends 3 residues past the end of the read, so its final part is completed from the germline J gene. The rearrangement links TRBV20-1 to TRBJ2-1; TRBD2 matches 14 bases. The length of the CDR3 is 14 residues. Per germline, CDR1 DFQATT and CDR2 SNEGSKA (reference sequence). After removal of 6 bases from V and 7 bases from J, the junction contained 5 bases not matched to a gene. The CDR3 DNA, read in part, is TGCAGTGCCCCCGGACTAGCGGGGGGAAATGAG. This gives the protein CSAPGLAGGNE. The complete CDR3 sequence is CSAPGLAGGNEQFF.

This clone was counted at least ten times. The sequenced fragment ends 3 residues before the CDR3 boundary, so the rest is inferred from the germline J gene. The rearrangement joins TRBV5-4 to TRBJ1-1; possibly TRBD1 for D (5 bases). Germline V gives CDR1 SGHNT, CDR2 YYREEE (reference sequence). CDR3 size: 13 residues. The V end lost 3 bases, the J end lost 3 bases, and 9 bases lay between the germline ends. The sequenced part of the CDR3 DNA is TGTGCCAGCAGCTCCGGACACTACACTGAA. It specifies CASSSGHYTE. In full, the CDR3 is CASSSGHYTEAFF. The complete variable domain, with remaining parts taken from reference TRBV5-4 and TRBJ1-1, reads ETGVTQSPTHLIKTRGQQVTLRCSSQSGHNTVSWYQQALGQGPQFIFQYYREEENGRGNFPPRFSGLQFPNYSSELNVNALELDDSALYLCASSSGHYTEAFFGQGTRLTVV.

Only a few counts were recorded for this clone. The read terminates 3 residues before the CDR3 end, so the remaining end is supplied by the germline J gene. This chain connects TRBV7-2 to TRBJ1-2; 7 bases match TRBD1. J gave up 7 bases and V 3 bases, and 5 bases lay outside the gene matches. CDR1 and CDR2 from the germline V gene are SGHTA and FQGNSA. The CDR3 is made up of 13 amino acids. The covered CDR3 bases are TGTGCCAGCAGCTTCGGCCAGGGGGGTGGC. Translation gives CASSFGQGGG. The CDR3 as a whole reads CASSFGQGGGYTF.

This clone occurred a few times. The read ends 3 residues before the CDR3 terminus; that terminus is restored from the germline J gene. This rearrangement joins TRBV6-1 to TRBJ1-1; the D is unclear. Germline V gene sequence: CDR1 MNHNS, CDR2 SASEGT. There are 14 residues in the CDR3. The V and J ends lost 4 bases and 1 base respectively, with 10 bases between them. The CDR3 here is CASSASGRNTEAFF. The CDR3 bases that were read are TGTGCCAGCAGTGCGTCAGGAAGGAACACTGAA.

This clone occurred many times. The CDR3 end is not reached by the read, which stops 3 residues before it; the germline J gene fills it in. The gene calls are TRBV7-9 and TRBJ2-2; 8 positions agree with TRBD1. The germline CDR1 and CDR2 sequences are SEHNR and FQNEAQ (reference sequence). The junction had 5 bases not matched to a gene; V was cut back by 5 bases and J by 6 bases. This CDR3 is 14 amino acids long. The CDR3 loop is CASSATGVPGELFF. The sequenced CDR3 bases are TGTGCCAGCAGCGCGACAGGGGTCCCCGGGGAG. Looking up the rest from reference TRBV7-9 and TRBJ2-2 gives the full variable domain: DTGVSQNPRHKITKRGQNVTFRCDPISEHNRLYWYRQTLGQGPEFLTYFQNEAQLEKSRLLSDRFSAERPKGSFSTLEIQRTEQGDSAMYLCASSATGVPGELFFGEGSRLTVL.

A few counts support this clone. The read comes to an end 3 residues before the CDR3 does, leaving the germline J gene to fill in the end. The chain recombines TRBV18 with TRBJ2-2, with TRBD2 matching over 8 bases. Unmatched junction bases numbered 6, after V lost 3 bases and J lost 3 bases. Germline-derived CDR1 and CDR2 are KGHSH and LQKENI. CDR3 length: 16 residues. The sequenced CDR3 bases are TGTGCCAGCTCACCCCTAGCGGGCGCTCACACCGGGGAG. Encoded protein: CASSPLAGAHTGE. The whole CDR3 sequence reads CASSPLAGAHTGELFF.

This clone was observed many times. The sequence runs out 3 residues before the end of the CDR3; the remainder is reconstructed from the germline J gene. The V and J genes are TRBV6-2 or TRBV6-3 and TRBJ1-2; the D is unclear. CDR1 is MNHEY and CDR2 is SVGEGT in the germline V gene. CDR3 length: 11 residues. Trimming took 7 bases from V and 5 from J, leaving 8 bases between them. CDR3 sequence: CASTRGYGYTF. The CDR3 bases that were read are TGTGCCAGCACCCGCGGTTATGGC.

This clone was found a few times. The read comes to an end 3 residues before the CDR3 does, leaving the germline J gene to fill in the end. The chain is built from TRBV7-2 and TRBJ1-6; D not certain. The CDR3 is 14 amino acids. Germline V gives CDR1 SGHTA, CDR2 FQGNSA. Trimming stripped 8 bases from V and 8 bases from J, with 16 bases between. The CDR3 loop reads CASAETASYSPLHF. CDR3 DNA (partial): TGTGCCAGCGCAGAAACAGCCAGCTATTCACCC.

The CDR3 protein is CASSPGPNQPQHF. The DNA read from the CDR3 is TGTGCCAGCTCACCAGGGCCAAATCAGCCC. The chain carries TRBV18 and TRBJ1-5; no firm D call. The CDR3 end lies 3 residues beyond the end of the read and is filled in from the germline J gene. Trimming removed 2 bases at V and 4 bases at J, with 6 bases between. Germline V lookup: CDR1 KGHSH, CDR2 LQKENI. The CDR3 has 13 residues.

At least ten counts were recorded for this clone. The observed sequence ends 3 residues before the CDR3 terminus, with the missing tail filled in from the germline J gene. The chain has TRBV7-2 and TRBJ2-7, with TRBD2 matching over 10 bases. The V segment lost 5 bases and the J segment 2 bases; nucleotides outside the gene matches: 6. The V gene's germline CDR1 is SGHTA and CDR2 FQGNSA. The CDR3 loop spans 15 amino acids. The sequenced CDR3 bases are TGTGCCAGCAGCCTCGGGACTAGCGCGACCTACGAG. It translates to CASSLGTSATYE. The complete CDR3 reads CASSLGTSATYEQYF.

At least ten counts were recorded for this clone. The CDR3 is cut off 3 residues early in the read; its end comes from the germline J gene. The chain links TRBV7-2 to TRBJ1-2; the D gene is possibly TRBD1 (6 bases). V lost 5 bases to trimming and J lost 6 bases, with 13 bases between them. This CDR3 contains 13 residues. The germline V gene encodes CDR1 SGHTA and CDR2 FQGNSA. CDR3 DNA, as far as it was read: TGTGCCAGCAGCCTGGGACAACGAGATGGC. Protein product: CASSLGQRDG. The entire CDR3 protein is CASSLGQRDGYTF.

About this clone: The read ends 3 residues before the CDR3 terminus; that terminus is restored from the germline J gene. The rearrangement joins TRBV18 to TRBJ2-7; 11 bases match TRBD2. CDR1 is KGHSH and CDR2 is LQKENI in the germline V gene. V lost 0 bases, J lost 5 bases, and 9 bases stayed unmatched. CDR3 length: 17 residues. The CDR3 bases that were read are TGTGCCAGCTCACCACCCCTACTAGCGGGAGAGGGGCACGAG. Residues: CASSPPLLAGEGHE. The entire CDR3 sequence reads CASSPPLLAGEGHEQYF.

As to this clone: The read gets to within 3 residues of the CDR3 end, and the germline J gene fills in the rest. This chain uses TRBV19 with TRBJ1-5, with D perhaps TRBD1 (6 bases). CDR3 size: 16 residues. Germline-derived CDR1 and CDR2 are LNHDA and SQIVND (reference sequence). V was cut by 4 bases and J by 1 base, with 14 bases left in between. CDR3 DNA (partial): TGTGCCAGTAGTAGTGGACGGACAGTGAGCAATCAGCCC. Its protein product is CASSSGRTVSNQP. The whole CDR3 sequence is CASSSGRTVSNQPQHF.

This clone turned up a few times. The sequenced CDR3 bases are TGCAGTGCTAGAGATACAGGGAGCTATGGC. Amino acids: CSARDTGSYG. The whole CDR3 sequence reads CSARDTGSYGYTF. The rearrangement uses TRBV20-1 and TRBJ1-2, with D possibly TRBD1 on 6 matching bases. The observed sequence ends 3 residues before the CDR3 terminus, with the missing tail filled in from the germline J gene. Germline V gene sequence: CDR1 DFQATT, CDR2 SNEGSKA (reference sequence). The CDR3 contains 13 residues. Trimming took 0 bases from V and 4 from J, leaving 9 bases between them.

This clone was seen more than once but under ten times. The CDR3 end lies 3 residues beyond the end of the read and is filled in from the germline J gene. This chain connects TRBV7-3 to TRBJ2-1, with D possibly being TRBD2 (7 bases). Germline V gives CDR1 SGHTA, CDR2 FQGTGA. Trimming left V 2 bases short and J 1 base short, with 12 bases between. The CDR3 runs to 16 residues. This CDR3 is CASSLEGGVSYNEQFF. The DNA read from the CDR3 is TGTGCCAGCAGCTTAGAGGGGGGGGTGTCCTACAATGAG.

CDR3 DNA, as far as it was read: TGTGCCATCAGCGATAGCGGAGAGACC. It codes for CAISDSGET. The entire CDR3 sequence reads CAISDSGETQYF. The chain is built from TRBV10-3 and TRBJ2-5; D may be TRBD2 (6 bases). The observed sequence ends 3 residues before the CDR3 terminus, with the missing tail filled in from the germline J gene. The germline gives CDR1 ENHRY, CDR2 SYGVKD. V lost 6 bases to trimming and J lost 4 bases, with 9 bases between them. The CDR3 is 12 residues long.

The sample holds many counts of this clone. The CDR3 end lies 3 residues beyond the end of the read and is filled in from the germline J gene. The rearrangement joins TRBV5-5 to TRBJ2-5; D not resolved. The CDR3 has 14 residues. Trimming took off 3 bases at V and 5 bases at J, with 14 bases between the two ends. From germline, CDR1 is SGHKS and CDR2 YYEKEE (reference sequence). CDR3 amino acids: CASSSDTIPETQYF. The sequenced CDR3 bases are TGTGCCAGCAGCTCAGATACGATCCCCGAGACC.